These 28 T cell receptor beta chains originate from one sample sequenced in a study of blood T cell repertoires in COVID-19. Libraries were prepared by immunoSEQ multiplex PCR; TCRdb keeps only in-frame clonotypes and omits some of them. The repertoire includes about 180,000 clones, roughly four fifths of them detected once, and 7.6% sits in the top ten. The sequencing input was peripheral blood. The source is a woman between 65 and 79 years old with COVID-19, enrolled during active disease.

The rearrangement links TRBV30 to TRBJ1-4; D call uncertain. Looked up from germline, CDR1 is GTSNPN and CDR2 is SVGIG (reference sequence). The CDR3 totals 12 residues. Between the trimmed V and J ends, which lost 1 base and 8 bases, there was a span of 8 bases. The CDR3 is CAWSDLREKLFF. The DNA for the CDR3 is TGTGCCTGGAGTGACCTCAGGGAAAAACTGTTTTTT.

The chain is built from TRBV19 and TRBJ1-3; 7 bases match TRBD1. The CDR3 extends over 17 amino acids. The junction had 9 bases not matched to a gene; V was cut back by 4 bases and J by 0 bases. Germline loops: CDR1 LNHDA, CDR2 SQIVND (reference sequence). CDR3 sequence: CASSSSLTGASGNTIYF. For the CDR3, the DNA is TGTGCCAGTAGTAGCAGCTTAACAGGGGCCTCTGGAAACACCATATATTTT.

Points on this clone: Other nucleotide sequences in the sample specify the same CDR3. The CDR3 sequence: CASSPLDSNTEAFF. The CDR3, as DNA: TGTGCCAGCTCACCCCTGGACAGTAACACTGAAGCTTTCTTT. J is TRBJ1-1 and V is TRBV18; D possibly corresponds to TRBD1 (6 bases). The CDR3 has 14 amino acids. V lost 3 bases and J lost 2, with 10 bases in between. The V gene's germline CDR1 is KGHSH and CDR2 LQKENI.

J is TRBJ2-4 and V is TRBV19, with D perhaps TRBD1 (6 bases). This CDR3 spans 15 amino acids. V lost 5 bases and J lost 2, with 13 bases in between. CDR1 and CDR2 (germline): LNHDA, SQIVND (reference sequence). The CDR3 nucleotides read TGTGCCAGTAGTGTGCAGGGGCTAACCAAAAACATTCAGTACTTC. Its translation is CASSVQGLTKNIQYF. The entire variable domain, with the rest obtained from reference TRBV19 and TRBJ2-4, is as follows: DGGITQSPKYLFRKEGQNVTLSCEQNLNHDAMYWYRQDPGQGLRLIYYSQIVNDFQKGDIAEGYSVSREKKESFPLTVTSAQKNPTAFYLCASSVQGLTKNIQYFGAGTRLSVL.

The chain links TRBV24-1 to TRBJ2-4, with TRBD2 matching over 10 bases. V shed 6 bases, J shed 6 bases, and the junction held 7 bases outside the gene matches. Germline CDR1 and CDR2: KGHDR and SFDVKD. CDR3 length: 15 residues. CDR3 sequence (DNA): TGTGCCACCAGTCAATCTAGCGGGAGTGTAAACATTCAGTACTTC. Translated, it gives CATSQSSGSVNIQYF.

J is TRBJ2-5 and V is TRBV11-3; 7 bases agree with TRBD1. V lost 1 base to trimming and J lost 5 bases; unmatched junction nucleotides: 10. Germline V CDR1 and CDR2: SGHNT, YENEEA. The CDR3 sequence is 16 residues long. The CDR3 DNA reads TGTGCCAGCAGCTTAGGTGCAGGGGGTCGGCGGGAGACCCAGTACTTC. It yields the protein CASSLGAGGRRETQYF.

This chain links TRBV3-1 (or the pseudogene TRBV3-2) with TRBJ1-1; the D gene is possibly TRBD1 (6 bases). Between the trimmed V and J ends, which lost 5 bases and 9 bases, there was a span of 13 bases. CDR3 size: 12 residues. Germline V gene sequence: CDR1 LGHDT, CDR2 YNNKEL (reference sequence). CDR3 bases: TGTGCCAGCAGCGTTACAGGGAGTCAAGCTTTCTTT. This encodes CASSVTGSQAFF.

This clone showed up many times. The gene calls are TRBV30 and TRBJ1-1; 7 positions match TRBD1. CDR1 is GTSNPN, CDR2 SVGIG, per germline (reference sequence). The CDR3 sequence is 13 residues long. Losses at the gene ends were 2 bases for V and 5 bases for J; bases not matched to a gene: 5. The CDR3 reads CAWSIYRGTEAFF. CDR3 DNA sequence: TGTGCCTGGAGTATATACAGGGGAACTGAAGCTTTCTTT.

This chain uses TRBV19 with TRBJ2-1; 10 nucleotides agree with TRBD2. V lost 2 bases to trimming and J lost 6 bases; unmatched junction nucleotides: 4. Germline assignment: CDR1 LNHDA and CDR2 SQIVND (reference sequence). The CDR3 is made up of 15 amino acids. CDR3 DNA sequence: TGTGCCAGTAGTATATTAAGCGGGAGGGCCAATGAGCAGTTCTTC. It codes for CASSILSGRANEQFF. The entire variable domain, with the rest obtained from reference TRBV19 and TRBJ2-1, is as follows: DGGITQSPKYLFRKEGQNVTLSCEQNLNHDAMYWYRQDPGQGLRLIYYSQIVNDFQKGDIAEGYSVSREKKESFPLTVTSAQKNPTAFYLCASSILSGRANEQFFGPGTRLTVL.

This chain uses TRBV3-1 (or the pseudogene TRBV3-2) with TRBJ1-2; D is possibly TRBD1 (6 bases). The CDR3 loop spans 16 amino acids. The germline CDR1 and CDR2 sequences are LGHDT and YNNKEL (reference sequence). The ends were cut back, 0 bases at V and 2 bases at J, with 13 bases in the middle. The CDR3 nucleotides are TGTGCCAGCAGCCAAGATCAGTTGCAGGGGAACTATGGCTACACCTTC. This gives the protein CASSQDQLQGNYGYTF.

This rearrangement joins TRBV7-9 to TRBJ1-5; D is ambiguous. This CDR3 contains 13 residues. CDR1 is SEHNR and CDR2 is FQNEAQ in the germline V gene (reference sequence). Trimming shortened V by 6 bases and J by 7 bases, and 13 bases separated the two germline ends. The CDR3 sequence: CASSPNPGQPQHF. As DNA, the CDR3 is TGTGCCAGCAGTCCTAACCCGGGACAGCCCCAGCATTTT.

This clone was found many times. The rearrangement uses TRBV30 and TRBJ1-6; 7 nucleotides line up with TRBD1. CDR1 is GTSNPN, CDR2 SVGIG, per germline (reference sequence). The length of the CDR3 is 13 residues. Trimming cost V 6 bases and J 4 bases; bases outside gene matches: 3. CDR3 region: CACTGEYNSPLHF. DNA of the CDR3: TGTGCCTGCACAGGGGAATATAATTCACCCCTCCACTTT.

This rearrangement joins TRBV4-3 to TRBJ1-2; D unclear. Trimming left V 3 bases short and J 5 bases short, with 13 bases between. Germline V lookup: CDR1 LGHNA, CDR2 YSLEER. The CDR3 totals 14 residues. CDR3 coding DNA: TGCGCCAGCAGCCATACCGGGAGTTCTTATGGCTACACCTTC. It yields the protein CASSHTGSSYGYTF.

The chain joins TRBV6-5 to TRBJ1-5, with D uncertain. Trimming cost V 0 bases and J 10 bases, with 13 bases left between them. This CDR3 contains 14 residues. CDR1 MNHEY and CDR2 SVGAGI come from the germline V gene. For the CDR3, the DNA is TGTGCCAGCAGTTACTCTGGAGGCCTCTCTCCCCAGCATTTT. Amino acids: CASSYSGGLSPQHF.

A single count supports this clone. The V gene is TRBV9, the J gene TRBJ1-2, with D perhaps TRBD1 (6 bases). The germline V gene encodes CDR1 SGDLS and CDR2 YYNGEE. With 4 bases removed from V and 8 bases from J, the gap between germline ends came to 24 bases. The CDR3 has 16 residues. The CDR3 DNA sequence: TGTGCCAGCAGCCATCCTCAGGGGCAGCAAATTTTCGGCTACACCTTC. As protein: CASSHPQGQQIFGYTF.

This sequence joins TRBV27 and TRBJ2-4, with 7 bases aligning to TRBD1. Trimming at V came to 5 bases and at J to 6 bases, leaving 1 base not matched to a gene. The CDR3 length is 12 residues. Germline CDR1 reads MNHEY; CDR2 reads SMNVEV (reference sequence). For the CDR3, the DNA is TGTGCCAGCAGTGACAGGGTAAACATTCAGTACTTC. Encoded protein: CASSDRVNIQYF.

The rearrangement links TRBV19 to TRBJ1-1; the match to TRBD1 covers 8 bases. The germline V gene encodes CDR1 LNHDA and CDR2 SQIVND (reference sequence). This CDR3 has 14 amino acids. V shed 10 bases and J 1 base; nucleotides not matched to a gene: 8. In nucleotides, the CDR3 is TGTGCCACCTACGACAGGGGAACGAACACTGAAGCTTTCTTT. It encodes CATYDRGTNTEAFF.

This chain connects TRBV30 to TRBJ2-7, with TRBD1 matching 7 bases. CDR3 length: 13 residues. Germline V gene lookup returns CDR1 GTSNPN and CDR2 SVGIG (reference sequence). Losses at the gene ends were 5 bases for V and 4 bases for J; bases not matched to a gene: 8. DNA of the CDR3: TGTGCCTGGGAAACCGGGACAGAGTACGAGCAGTACTTC. It encodes CAWETGTEYEQYF.

J is TRBJ2-2 and V is TRBV5-1, with D possibly matching TRBD1 (5 bases). Germline-derived CDR1 and CDR2 are SGHRS and YFSETQ. The CDR3 consists of 14 residues. V dropped 7 bases and J dropped 1 base, with 11 bases sitting between them. The CDR3 loop is CASSVGQNTGELFF. The CDR3, as DNA: TGCGCCAGCTCCGTAGGACAGAACACCGGGGAGCTGTTTTTT. Complete variable domain (other parts from reference TRBV5-1 and TRBJ2-2): KAGVTQTPRYLIKTRGQQVTLSCSPISGHRSVSWYQQTPGQGLQFLFEYFSETQRNKGNFPGRFSGRQFSNSRSEMNVSTLELGDSALYLCASSVGQNTGELFFGEGSRLTVL.

The chain recombines TRBV7-6 with TRBJ2-4; 10 bases map to TRBD1. With V trimmed by 0 bases and J by 7 bases, 15 bases remained unmatched. The CDR3 length is 19 residues. Germline CDR1 is SGHVS and CDR2 is FNYEAQ. CDR3 amino acids: CASSLATGTGVLAGNIQYF. For the CDR3, the DNA is TGTGCCAGCAGCTTAGCGACCGGGACAGGGGTTTTGGCGGGGAACATTCAGTACTTC.

CDR3 DNA: TGCGCCAGCGGAGAGAGAAACACTGAAGCTTTCTTT. Its protein product is CASGERNTEAFF. The chain recombines TRBV5-1 with TRBJ1-1; D not resolved. There are 12 residues in the CDR3. The V end lost 7 bases, the J end lost 2 bases, and 9 bases lay between the germline ends. From germline, CDR1 is SGHRS and CDR2 YFSETQ.

The chain uses TRBV28 and TRBJ1-2; 7 bases map to TRBD1. After removal of 4 bases from V and 4 bases from J, the junction contained 6 bases not matched to a gene. This CDR3 is 14 amino acids long. The germline V gene has CDR1 MDHEN and CDR2 SYDVKM. CDR3 nucleotide sequence: TGTGCCAGCAGTTCGTGGGACAGTTCCTATGGCTACACCTTC. Translated: CASSSWDSSYGYTF.

V is TRBV29-1 and J is TRBJ2-1, with D perhaps TRBD1 (5 bases). This CDR3 region has 15 residues. CDR1 and CDR2 (germline): SQVTM, ANQGSEA. Trimming shortened V by 4 bases and J by 9 bases, and 22 bases separated the two germline ends. The CDR3 region has the DNA TGCAGCGTTGTCAGTTCCCAGGGTCAAGGGGCTGAGCAGTTCTTC. This encodes CSVVSSQGQGAEQFF.

Turning to this clone: The same CDR3 is also encoded by other DNA sequences in this sample. The chain combines TRBV5-4 with TRBJ2-7, with 9 bases lining up with TRBD1. Losses at the gene ends were 4 bases for V and 1 base for J; bases not matched to a gene: 6. There are 15 residues in the CDR3. Germline values: CDR1 SGHNT, CDR2 YYREEE (reference sequence). The CDR3 coding sequence is TGTGCCAGCAGCCCGGACAGGGGTCGTTCCTACGAGCAGTACTTC. Protein sequence: CASSPDRGRSYEQYF.

The chain employs TRBV5-5 and TRBJ2-1, with TRBD2 matching 7 bases. This CDR3 is built from 16 residues. J gave up 5 bases and V 1 base, and 9 bases lay outside the gene matches. Germline V gene sequence: CDR1 SGHKS, CDR2 YYEKEE (reference sequence). The CDR3 DNA reads TGTGCCAGCAGCTTGTTCGCGGGAGTTGACGACAATGAGCAGTTCTTC. It codes for CASSLFAGVDDNEQFF.

This clone is a singleton in its sample. The rearrangement links TRBV24-1 to TRBJ1-6; possibly TRBD1 for D (6 bases). With 9 bases removed from V and 5 bases from J, the gap between germline ends came to 19 bases. The CDR3 is made up of 16 amino acids. CDR1 and CDR2 (germline): KGHDR, SFDVKD. For the CDR3, the DNA is TGTGCCACCCAGTCAGCAGGGGAAGGAGATAATTCACCCCTCCACTTT. This translates into CATQSAGEGDNSPLHF.

This clone was observed at least ten times. V usage is TRBV2 and J usage is TRBJ1-1; possible D gene TRBD1, 6 bases. V was pared by 5 bases and J by 1 base, with 14 bases between. There are 15 residues in the CDR3. Germline CDR1 is SNHLY and CDR2 is FYNNEI. The CDR3 sequence is CASSPRTGWNTEAFF. As DNA, the CDR3 is TGTGCCAGCAGTCCAAGAACAGGGTGGAACACTGAAGCTTTCTTT.

The chain combines TRBV15 with TRBJ2-3, with 9 bases fitting TRBD2. There are 16 residues in the CDR3. Germline values: CDR1 LNHNV, CDR2 YYDKDF (reference sequence). Trimming cost V 0 bases and J 5 bases; bases outside gene matches: 6. The CDR3 sequence: CATSRDGREGVDTQYF. The CDR3 nucleotides are TGTGCCACCAGCAGAGATGGGCGGGAGGGAGTAGATACGCAGTATTTT.